This TCR beta chain stems from a study of blood T cell repertoires in COVID-19. For the study at large: Sites in the United States, Italy and Spain provided acute and convalescent COVID-19 samples.

Repertoires were generated with immunoSEQ multiplex PCR, while TCRdb's copy carries only in-frame clones and drops some. The data hold 84,000 or so clones, with roughly three quarters observed a single time. J was trimmed by 7 bases and V by 3 bases; bases with no gene match: 13. CDR3 length: 15 amino acids. CDR1 and CDR2 from the germline V gene are DFQATT and SNEGSKA (reference sequence). This TCR was recovered from a man between 60 and 75 years old with COVID-19, enrolled during active disease. Material for sequencing was peripheral blood. The rearrangement links TRBV20-1 to TRBJ2-7; the match to TRBD2 covers 9 bases. CDR3 in amino acids: CSASGVLAGLGEQYF. The DNA for the CDR3 is TGCAGTGCTAGTGGGGTACTAGCGGGCCTTGGGGAGCAGTACTTC.